The rows below give T cell receptor beta chains drawn from one sample of a study of graft-versus-host responses after intestinal transplantation. The table came from immunoSEQ multiplex PCR; TCRdb's copy has only in-frame clones and leaves some out. Of 95,000 to 150,000 clones listed, 90% to 95% were seen once; the top ten hold more than 0.1%. Their specific antigens are unknown. Sequences were derived from unstimulated CD4+ T cells sorted from spleen or lymph node cells, sampled before intestinal transplant. The receptor set was obtained from a human donor who received an intestinal transplant. CDR3s include the opening cysteine and the closing phenylalanine or tryptophan. Each record gives: CDR3 protein, CDR3 DNA, V gene, J gene, D gene. D genes are given only for firm matches.

CASSSPPGQGKEEYF	TGTGCCAGCAGTTCACCCCCGGGACAGGGGAAAGAGGAGTACTTC	TRBV28	TRBJ2-7	TRBD1
CASSTWGGQANQPQHF	TGTGCCAGCAGTACCTGGGGGGGCCAGGCCAATCAGCCCCAGCATTTT	TRBV28	TRBJ1-5	-
CASSLMTGNTEAFF	TGTGCCAGCAGTTTAATGACGGGGAACACTGAAGCTTTCTTT	TRBV28	TRBJ1-1	-
CASRRSGTAVF	TGTGCCAGCAGGCGGAGTGGGACCGCCGTCTTC	TRBV6-5	TRBJ2-1	-
CAISEGKGATGELFF	TGTGCCATCAGTGAAGGGAAGGGGGCTACCGGGGAGCTGTTTTTT	TRBV10-3	TRBJ2-2	TRBD1
CASSLAGWQTQETQYF	TGTGCCAGCAGCTTGGCGGGTTGGCAGACCCAAGAGACCCAGTACTTC	TRBV7-9	TRBJ2-5	-
CASSRGLYYEQYF	TGTGCCAGCAGTCGGGGCCTATACTACGAGCAGTACTTC	TRBV27	TRBJ2-7	-
CAWDSSSNEQFF	TGTGCCTGGGACTCTTCCAGCAATGAGCAGTTCTTC	TRBV30	TRBJ2-1	-
CASSYALAANNEQFF	TGTGCCAGCAGTTACGCCCTAGCGGCTAACAATGAGCAGTTCTTC	TRBV6-6	TRBJ2-1	TRBD2
CASSSRQGALPSYEQYF	TGTGCCAGCAGTTCTCGACAGGGGGCTCTTCCCTCCTACGAGCAGTACTTC	TRBV28	TRBJ2-7	TRBD1